Shown below are 27 T cell receptor beta chains from a single sample sequenced in a study of cytotoxic CD8 clonotypes in ibrutinib-treated CLL (TCRdb year 2021). The library was produced with the immunoSEQ multiplex PCR assay. What TCRdb holds here is the immuneACCESS table cut down to in-frame rearrangements. Part of the clones is not present; checked against another copy, under half of the missing clones reflect an unresolved V gene, and the others are unexplained. Present in this sample are approximately 84,000 clones, 86% of which were seen just once. Around 5.4% of the sample is taken by the ten largest. The source material was PBMCs, sampled before ibrutinib treatment. The receptors derive from a human donor with chronic lymphocytic leukemia.

The V gene is TRBV7-9, the J gene TRBJ2-7; D might be TRBD2 (5 bases). The CDR3 runs 14 residues. The V gene lost 2 bases and the J gene lost 0 bases, with 8 bases spanning the gap. Germline values: CDR1 SEHNR, CDR2 FQNEAQ (reference sequence). Here the CDR3 reads CASSLRETSYEQYF. The CDR3 coding sequence is TGTGCCAGCAGCTTAAGGGAGACCTCCTACGAGCAGTACTTC.

The rearrangement links TRBV5-4 to TRBJ1-3; the match to TRBD1 covers 10 bases. The CDR3 covers 15 residues. V gave up 3 bases and J gave up 2 bases; unmatched junction bases: 2. Germline V CDR1 and CDR2: SGHNT, YYREEE (reference sequence). The CDR3 sequence is CASSSGTGAGNTIYF. In nucleotides, the CDR3 is TGTGCCAGCAGCTCCGGGACAGGGGCTGGAAACACCATATATTTT.

The chain couples TRBV5-1 to TRBJ1-1, with D possibly TRBD1 on 6 matching bases. The CDR3 has 11 amino acids. From germline, CDR1 is SGHRS and CDR2 YFSETQ. V was pared by 4 bases and J by 10 bases, with 11 bases between. The CDR3 bases are TGCGCCAGCAGCGGGGGGGGCCGAGCTTTCTTT. As protein: CASSGGGRAFF. Combining the CDR3 with reference TRBV5-1 and TRBJ1-1 gives the whole variable domain KAGVTQTPRYLIKTRGQQVTLSCSPISGHRSVSWYQQTPGQGLQFLFEYFSETQRNKGNFPGRFSGRQFSNSRSEMNVSTLELGDSALYLCASSGGGRAFFGQGTRLTVV.

In this sample, this clone turned up once. This chain links TRBV14 with TRBJ2-3; the D call may be TRBD1 or TRBD2 (5 bases each). Per the germline V gene, CDR1 is SGHDN and CDR2 is FVKESK. Trimming removed 1 base from V and 6 bases from J, with 20 bases in between. The CDR3 has 17 residues. As DNA, the CDR3 is TGTGCCAGCAGCCAAGGGTTGGTCGGGGCACAGAGGGATACGCAGTATTTT. Protein product: CASSQGLVGAQRDTQYF.

The gene calls are TRBV7-8 and TRBJ2-7; 7 bases fit TRBD1. The CDR3 is 14 residues long. Germline CDR1 is SGHVS and CDR2 is FQNEAQ. Losses at the gene ends were 5 bases for V and 3 bases for J; bases not matched to a gene: 7. The CDR3 here is CASSIRQGRYEQYF. In DNA, the CDR3 is TGTGCCAGCAGCATTAGACAGGGACGCTACGAGCAGTACTTC.

This chain joins TRBV28 and TRBJ2-1; the D gene is possibly TRBD1 (6 bases). V lost 7 bases to trimming and J lost 4 bases, with 20 bases between them. The length of the CDR3 is 16 residues. Per the germline V gene, CDR1 is MDHEN and CDR2 is SYDVKM. The CDR3 nucleotides read TGTGCCAGCACCTCCCTCAGGGGCGAAAATTACAATGAGCAGTTCTTC. This codes for CASTSLRGENYNEQFF.

The V call is TRBV5-1, the J call TRBJ2-7; the D gene is possibly TRBD2 (6 bases). This CDR3 has 15 amino acids. V lost 1 base and J 7 bases, leaving 18 bases between the germline ends. Germline CDR1 reads SGHRS; CDR2 reads YFSETQ. The CDR3 is CASSLQGLSREEQYF. CDR3 in DNA: TGCGCCAGCAGCTTGCAAGGATTAAGTCGGGAGGAGCAGTACTTC.

The genes are TRBV5-6 and TRBJ2-3, with a weak D call TRBD2 (5 bases). V was clipped by 4 bases and J by 2 bases, with 8 bases between them. Germline V lookup: CDR1 SGHDT, CDR2 YYEEEE. The CDR3 spans 13 residues. CDR3 sequence (DNA): TGTGCCAGCAGCGTAGGACTCACAGATACGCAGTATTTT. This gives the protein CASSVGLTDTQYF. Using reference TRBV5-6 and TRBJ2-3 for the parts outside the CDR3, the full variable domain is DAGVTQSPTHLIKTRGQQVTLRCSPKSGHDTVSWYQQALGQGPQFIFQYYEEEERQRGNFPDRFSGHQFPNYSSELNVNALLLGDSALYLCASSVGLTDTQYFGPGTRLTVL.

The chain uses TRBV30 and TRBJ2-1; no reliable D call. Germline V gene sequence: CDR1 GTSNPN, CDR2 SVGIG (reference sequence). The germline V and J ends were trimmed by 3 bases and 2 bases, with 11 bases remaining between them. This CDR3 has 14 amino acids. CDR3 nucleotides: TGTGCCTGGAGAACAGCGAGCGCCTACAATGAGCAGTTCTTC. Its protein product is CAWRTASAYNEQFF.

V usage is TRBV21-1 and J usage is TRBJ1-5. TRBV21-1 is listed as a pseudogene. CDR3 size: 16 residues. CDR3 DNA sequence: TGTGCCAGCAGCCCCCGGGGGGGATTGAGCAATCAGCCCCAGCATTTT. It translates to CASSPRGGLSNQPQHF.

This clone was seen only a few times. This chain joins TRBV4-1 and TRBJ2-5, with TRBD1 matching over 8 bases. The germline CDR1 and CDR2 sequences are MGHRA and YSYEKL. The CDR3 runs to 14 residues. V shed 2 bases and J 1 base; nucleotides not matched to a gene: 0. The CDR3 DNA is TGCGCCAGCAGCCAACAGGGGGCCCAAGAGACCCAGTACTTC. Its protein is CASSQQGAQETQYF.

J is TRBJ2-5 and V is TRBV11-2; 8 nucleotides agree with TRBD2. Germline V lookup: CDR1 SGHAT, CDR2 FQNNGV. The V and J ends lost 6 bases and 5 bases, in that order; junction bases with no gene match: 17. CDR3 length: 17 residues. The CDR3 loop is CASSPLRAGGEGETQYF. In DNA form, the CDR3 reads TGTGCCAGCAGTCCCCTACGGGCGGGGGGCGAAGGGGAGACCCAGTACTTC.

The rearrangement joins TRBV5-1 to TRBJ1-1; maybe TRBD1 (5 bases). CDR3 length: 15 amino acids. Trimming shortened V by 0 bases and J by 3 bases, and 12 bases separated the two germline ends. In germline, CDR1 is SGHRS, CDR2 YFSETQ. CDR3 DNA sequence: TGCGCCAGCAGCTTGGGGTGGGACCAGGACACTGAAGCTTTCTTT. It is translated as CASSLGWDQDTEAFF.

CDR3 nucleotides: TGTGCCAGCAGCGTTAGGACTAGCGGGAGTCGGGATGAGCAGTTCTTC. This translates into CASSVRTSGSRDEQFF. The chain joins TRBV7-8 to TRBJ2-1; 13 positions agree with TRBD2. CDR1 is SGHVS, CDR2 FQNEAQ, per germline. The CDR3 loop spans 16 amino acids. With V trimmed by 5 bases and J by 8 bases, 9 bases remained unmatched.

The rearrangement uses TRBV9 and TRBJ1-4, with TRBD1 matching 10 bases. Looked up from germline, CDR1 is SGDLS and CDR2 is YYNGEE. The CDR3 runs 14 residues. Trimming cost V 4 bases and J 8 bases; bases outside gene matches: 5. The CDR3 nucleotides are TGTGCCAGCAGCTCCGGGACAGGGGTCGAAAAACTGTTTTTT. Translated: CASSSGTGVEKLFF.

J is TRBJ1-2 and V is TRBV5-5; D call uncertain. CDR3 length: 13 residues. V was cut by 0 bases and J by 3 bases, with 6 bases left in between. CDR1 and CDR2 from the germline V gene are SGHKS and YYEKEE (reference sequence). CDR3 region: CASSLEPDYGYTF. The CDR3, as DNA: TGTGCCAGCAGCTTGGAACCAGACTATGGCTACACCTTC.

By frequency in the sample, this clone is medium-sized. The chain carries TRBV9 and TRBJ2-5, with D unclear. Trimming cost V 6 bases and J 3 bases, with 9 bases left between them. The CDR3 consists of 12 residues. Germline V gene data show CDR1 as SGDLS and CDR2 as YYNGEE. CDR3 protein: CASTTREETQYF. The DNA for the CDR3 is TGTGCCAGCACTACCCGGGAAGAGACCCAGTACTTC.

The gene calls are TRBV4-1 and TRBJ2-2; D possibly corresponds to TRBD2 (5 bases). The CDR3 is 16 residues long. Germline V gene sequence: CDR1 MGHRA, CDR2 YSYEKL. V was trimmed by 2 bases and J by 1 base, leaving 11 bases between them. The CDR3 region is CASSQFGRGNTGELFF. The CDR3 coding sequence is TGCGCCAGCAGCCAATTTGGACGGGGGAACACCGGGGAGCTGTTTTTT.

V is TRBV7-9 and J is TRBJ1-1; D gene uncertain. Looked up from germline, CDR1 is SEHNR and CDR2 is FQNEAQ (reference sequence). This CDR3 region has 12 residues. In DNA form, the CDR3 reads TGTTCGACGGAGTCGCTAAACACTGAAGCTTTCTTT. It specifies CSTESLNTEAFF. Variable domain in full (rest from reference TRBV7-9 and TRBJ1-1): DTGVSQNPRHKITKRGQNVTFRCDPISEHNRLYWYRQTLGQGPEFLTYFQNEAQLEKSRLLSDRFSAERPKGSFSTLEIQRTEQGDSAMYLCSTESLNTEAFFGQGTRLTVV.

This clone was counted once. The V call is TRBV9, the J call TRBJ1-5; TRBD1 agrees at 7 bases. V was pared by 0 bases and J by 0 bases, with 9 bases of the junction left unmatched. CDR3 length: 18 amino acids. In germline, CDR1 is SGDLS, CDR2 YYNGEE. The CDR3 reads CASSVGPGGPYSNQPQHF. The CDR3 DNA sequence: TGTGCCAGCAGCGTAGGTCCAGGGGGTCCTTATAGCAATCAGCCCCAGCATTTT.

CDR3 coding DNA: TGTGCCAGCAGCTTGCGGGGGGATCGGACAGGCGAACACTACGAGCAGTACTTC. It yields the protein CASSLRGDRTGEHYEQYF. The J gene is TRBJ2-7, the V gene TRBV7-2, with a weak D call TRBD2 (8 bases). Germline CDR1 and CDR2: SGHTA and FQGNSA. The CDR3 covers 18 residues. The V gene lost 3 bases and the J gene lost 3 bases, with 24 bases spanning the gap.

J is TRBJ2-7 and V is TRBV5-5; 9 positions match TRBD1. V was pared by 2 bases and J by 3 bases, with 6 bases of the junction left unmatched. Germline loops: CDR1 SGHKS, CDR2 YYEKEE (reference sequence). The CDR3 runs to 15 residues. CDR3 residues: CASSLVGQGVYEQYF. The CDR3 DNA follows: TGTGCCAGCAGCTTAGTGGGACAGGGTGTCTACGAGCAGTACTTC. Looking up the rest from reference TRBV5-5 and TRBJ2-7 gives the full variable domain: DAGVTQSPTHLIKTRGQQVTLRCSPISGHKSVSWYQQVLGQGPQFIFQYYEKEERGRGNFPDRFSARQFPNYSSELNVNALLLGDSALYLCASSLVGQGVYEQYFGPGTRLTVT.

V is TRBV5-6 and J is TRBJ2-5; D might be TRBD1 or TRBD2, each matching 6 bases. Germline assignment: CDR1 SGHDT and CDR2 YYEEEE. Trimming removed 0 bases at V and 5 bases at J, with 14 bases between. The CDR3 is made up of 15 amino acids. Written as DNA, the CDR3 is TGTGCCAGCAGCTTGGTGGGGGGCGCCGAGGAGACCCAGTACTTC. Protein sequence: CASSLVGGAEETQYF. Full variable domain (rest looked up from reference TRBV5-6 and TRBJ2-5): DAGVTQSPTHLIKTRGQQVTLRCSPKSGHDTVSWYQQALGQGPQFIFQYYEEEERQRGNFPDRFSGHQFPNYSSELNVNALLLGDSALYLCASSLVGGAEETQYFGPGTRLLVL.

This chain uses TRBV7-2 with TRBJ1-1; D uncertain. V was shortened by 5 bases and J by 1 base, with 11 bases between the two germline ends. Germline V lookup: CDR1 SGHTA, CDR2 FQGNSA. This CDR3 spans 14 amino acids. CDR3 residues: CASSPWAGNTEAFF. For the CDR3, the DNA is TGTGCCAGCAGCCCCTGGGCGGGGAACACTGAAGCTTTCTTT.

This clone came up once. V gene TRBV6-5 combines with J gene TRBJ1-2; a weak D match, TRBD1 (5 bases). The germline V gene encodes CDR1 MNHEY and CDR2 SVGAGI. Trimming left V 5 bases short and J 6 bases short, with 19 bases between. This CDR3 region has 15 residues. The CDR3 DNA follows: TGTGCCAGCAGTCCCGGGGCAGGCGCCGTTAATGGCTACACCTTC. Residues: CASSPGAGAVNGYTF.

V gene TRBV6-1 combines with J gene TRBJ2-7, with 8 bases aligning to TRBD2. In germline, CDR1 is MNHNS, CDR2 SASEGT. This CDR3 is built from 13 residues. Trimming removed 5 bases from V and 2 bases from J; junction bases left unmatched: 2. CDR3: CASSTSGPYEQYF. CDR3 nucleotide sequence: TGTGCCAGCAGTACTAGCGGCCCCTACGAGCAGTACTTC.

The chain carries TRBV4-1 and TRBJ2-7, with D possibly being TRBD1 or TRBD2 (5 bases each). Trimming shortened V by 4 bases and J by 2 bases, and 12 bases separated the two germline ends. The CDR3 spans 14 residues. Germline V gives CDR1 MGHRA, CDR2 YSYEKL. DNA of the CDR3: TGCGCCAGCAGCCGAACCGGGACCCCCTACGAGCAGTACTTC. Translated, it gives CASSRTGTPYEQYF.